These T cell receptor beta chains were read from a single sample in a study of response to subunit inactivated influenza vaccine. TCRdb redid the calling of the RT-PCR reads with MiXCR, one entry per CDR3 protein. The data hold some 570,000 distinct CDR3 sequences, with about 11% observed a single time. These same records also appear under a second study, on T cells expressing NK-cell markers.

Sequenced material: PBMCs from blood, taken on the day of vaccination. The receptors were sampled from a man aged 45-60 years who received an inactivated influenza vaccine. Each CDR3 is given with its conserved first and last residue. D genes are given only for firm matches. Where a row states a size, it is once, few, many or the class of an expanded clone; other rows omit it.

clone size	D gene	V gene	J gene	CDR3 protein	CDR3 DNA
.	TRBD2	TRBV27	TRBJ2-3	CASRWTSGVGSDTQYF	TGTGCCAGCAGGTGGACTAGCGGGGTGGGGTCAGATACGCAGTATTTT
few	.	TRBV29-1	TRBJ2-5	CSVRKETQYF	TGCAGCGTACGCAAGGAGACCCAGTACTTC
.	.	TRBV20-1	TRBJ2-5	CSARVTRAQETQYF	TGCAGTGCTAGAGTCACACGGGCACAAGAGACCCAGTACTTC
few	.	TRBV7-2	TRBJ2-1	CASSSSDNEQFF	TGTGCCAGCAGCTCTAGTGACAATGAGCAGTTCTTC
.	.	TRBV15	TRBJ2-5	CATSRDKSPQETQYF	TGTGCCACCAGCAGAGATAAGAGTCCCCAAGAGACCCAGTACTTC
few	.	TRBV6-1	TRBJ2-3	CASLLRGAPDTQYF	TGTGCCAGCCTTCTCCGGGGGGCGCCAGATACGCAGTATTTT
.	.	TRBV6-1	TRBJ2-7	CASTQTGAYEQYF	TGTGCCAGCACCCAGACTGGGGCCTACGAGCAGTACTTC
few	.	TRBV5-1	TRBJ1-6	CASSLMDSPLHF	TGCGCCAGCAGCTTAATGGATTCACCCCTCCACTTT
many	.	TRBV21-1	TRBJ2-1	CASSHVAGVSYNEQFF	TGTGCCAGCAGCCACGTAGCGGGAGTTTCCTACAATGAGCAGTTCTTC
.	.	TRBV27	TRBJ1-6	CASSFGDENSPLHF	TGTGCCAGCAGTTTTGGGGATGAGAATTCACCCCTCCACTTT
.	.	TRBV21-1	TRBJ1-1	CASSNPGRDTEAFF	TGTGCCAGCAGCAACCCAGGGAGGGATACTGAAGCTTTCTTT
.	.	TRBV7-9	TRBJ2-1	CASSPPYRPAHNEQFF	TGTGCCAGCAGTCCACCTTACCGGCCCGCCCACAATGAGCAGTTCTTC
few	.	TRBV5-1	TRBJ2-2	CASSLVSRHSTGELFF	TGCGCCAGCAGCTTGGTGTCGAGACACTCCACCGGGGAGCTGTTTTTT
many	TRBD1	TRBV28	TRBJ2-1	CASTTGQGLNEQFF	TGTGCCAGCACAACCGGACAGGGGCTCAATGAGCAGTTCTTC
.	.	TRBV7-2	TRBJ2-7	CASSLGGPGYEQYF	TGTGCCAGCAGCTTAGGGGGGCCTGGGTACGAGCAGTACTTC
.	TRBD1	TRBV12-3/TRBV12-4	TRBJ2-5	CASRRAGTGGETQYF	TGTGCCAGCAGGAGGGCGGGGACAGGGGGGGAGACCCAGTACTTC
.	TRBD2	TRBV7-2	TRBJ2-5	CASSKGLAGGLETQYF	TGTGCCAGCAGCAAGGGACTAGCGGGGGGTTTAGAGACCCAGTACTTC
few	TRBD1	TRBV12-3/TRBV12-4	TRBJ1-1	CASSLWDRYTEAFF	TGTGCCAGCAGTTTATGGGACAGGTACACTGAAGCTTTCTTT
few	TRBD2	TRBV9	TRBJ2-1	CASSVQLAGMSSYNEQFF	TGTGCCAGCAGCGTACAGCTAGCGGGTATGAGCTCCTACAATGAGCAGTTCTTC
.	.	TRBV27	TRBJ2-4	CASSLYWGLAKNIQYF	TGTGCCAGCAGTTTATATTGGGGGTTGGCCAAAAACATTCAGTACTTC